This entry features one T cell receptor beta chain sequence. The repertoire was sequenced with immunoSEQ multiplex PCR; TCRdb's copy has only in-frame clones and lacks some. The table records a few hundred thousand clones, approximately 83% of them present only once. This sample was included in a study of blood T cell repertoires in COVID-19. Study-level information: Material from acute and convalescent COVID-19 was sourced from the United States, Italy and Spain. T cells, B-cell-depleted T cells, or PBMCs provided the cDNA or gDNA that served as material.

Germline values: CDR1 SGHTA, CDR2 FQGNSA. V dropped 5 bases and J dropped 4 bases, with 17 bases sitting between them. CDR3 length equals 16 residues. This sequence joins TRBV7-2 and TRBJ2-2; no clear D gene. The source material was peripheral blood. This TCR was recovered from a person between 65 and 80 years old with COVID-19, enrolled during active disease. The DNA for the CDR3 is TGTGCCAGCAGCCCCCCGGGTCGGCGCTCCACCGGGGAGCTGTTTTTT. Its translation: CASSPPGRRSTGELFF.